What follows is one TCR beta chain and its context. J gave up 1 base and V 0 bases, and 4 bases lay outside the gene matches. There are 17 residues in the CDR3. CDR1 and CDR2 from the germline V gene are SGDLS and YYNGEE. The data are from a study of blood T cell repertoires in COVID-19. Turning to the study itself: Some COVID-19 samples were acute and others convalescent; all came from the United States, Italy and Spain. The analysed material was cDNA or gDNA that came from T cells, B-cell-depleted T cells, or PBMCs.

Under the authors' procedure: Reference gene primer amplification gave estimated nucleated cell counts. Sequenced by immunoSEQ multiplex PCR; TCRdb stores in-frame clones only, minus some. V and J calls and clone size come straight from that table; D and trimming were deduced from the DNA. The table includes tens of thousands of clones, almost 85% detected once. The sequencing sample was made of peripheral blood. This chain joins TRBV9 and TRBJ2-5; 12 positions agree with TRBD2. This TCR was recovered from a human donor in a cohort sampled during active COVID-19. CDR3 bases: TGTGCCAGCAGCGTAGGTAGGACTAGCGGGGTCCAAGAGACCCAGTACTTC. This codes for CASSVGRTSGVQETQYF.